Shown below are 15 T cell receptor beta chains from a single sample sequenced in a study of T cells in Graves' hyperthyroidism and ophthalmopathy. Using RNA transcripts as the source, TCR beta CDR3 regions were amplified. HTBI primers were the set used in a first-round RT-PCR of the TCR CDR3. A single record per CDR3 protein comes from TCRdb applying MiXCR to the multiplex PCR reads. The sample contains approximately 700,000 distinct CDR3 sequences, over 40% of which appear only once. The material sequenced was peripheral blood or thyroid tissue (not recorded which). Receptor source: an adult man with Graves' disease, either hyperthyroidism or ophthalmopathy (not recorded which).

This chain joins TRBV25-1 and TRBJ2-7; 9 nucleotides match TRBD1. The CDR3 runs to 13 residues. With 8 bases clipped from V and 2 bases from J, the junction kept 4 bases outside the gene matches. Germline V gene sequence: CDR1 MGHDK, CDR2 SYGVNS. The CDR3 region is CASVGQGTYEQYF. The CDR3 bases are TGTGCCAGCGTGGGACAGGGAACCTACGAGCAGTACTTC.

This clonotype was observed at least ten times. V usage is TRBV29-1 and J usage is TRBJ1-1; D is ambiguous. CDR1 is SQVTM and CDR2 is ANQGSEA in the germline V gene. The CDR3 contains 13 residues. With 0 bases removed from V and 3 bases from J, the gap between germline ends came to 8 bases. CDR3: CSVEDVRDTEAFF. The CDR3 DNA reads as TGCAGCGTTGAAGATGTCCGGGACACTGAAGCTTTCTTT.

The chain combines TRBV9 with TRBJ1-2, with 12 bases fitting TRBD1. Trimming took 4 bases from V and 8 from J; bases not matched to a gene: 3. The germline V gene has CDR1 SGDLS and CDR2 YYNGEE. The CDR3 runs to 13 residues. The CDR3 loop is CASSQGTGGGYTF. For the CDR3, the DNA is TGTGCCAGCAGCCAAGGGACAGGGGGCGGCTACACCTTC.

V is TRBV9 and J is TRBJ1-5, with 7 bases fitting TRBD1. V shed 5 bases, J shed 4 bases, and the junction held 15 bases outside the gene matches. Germline CDR1 SGDLS, CDR2 YYNGEE. This CDR3 region has 17 residues. The CDR3 sequence: CASSARVPGGRNQPQHF. The CDR3 DNA reads as TGTGCCAGCAGTGCTAGAGTCCCAGGGGGAAGAAATCAGCCCCAGCATTTT.

As to this clonotype: A much larger clonotype is one base distant, so this may be a read error. V gene TRBV7-9 combines with J gene TRBJ1-1; TRBD1 matches at 7 bases. This CDR3 comprises 14 residues. CDR1 is SEHNR and CDR2 is FQNEAQ in the germline V gene (reference sequence). Here the CDR3 DNA reads TGTGCCAGCAGCTTAGCGGGACAGCACACTGGAGCTTTCTTT. This encodes CASSLAGQHTGAFF.

This chain uses TRBV20-1 with TRBJ1-1, with a possible D match to TRBD1 (6 bases). Germline V gives CDR1 DFQATT, CDR2 SNEGSKA (reference sequence). The germline V and J ends were trimmed by 4 bases and 3 bases, with 12 bases remaining between them. This CDR3 region has 13 residues. CDR3 bases: TGCAGTGCTATGACAGGCGATTACACTGAAGCTTTCTTT. Amino acids: CSAMTGDYTEAFF.

V gene TRBV12-3 or TRBV12-4 combines with J gene TRBJ1-2; the match to TRBD1 covers 7 bases. The CDR3 totals 15 residues. V shed 2 bases and J 4 bases; nucleotides not matched to a gene: 7. The CDR3 reads CASSLRTGVSYGYTF. The CDR3 DNA is TGTGCCAGCAGTTTACGGACAGGCGTGAGCTATGGCTACACCTTC.

The chain couples TRBV20-1 to TRBJ1-2; 9 bases line up with TRBD1. The length of the CDR3 is 14 residues. The germline CDR1 and CDR2 sequences are DFQATT and SNEGSKA (reference sequence). V shed 2 bases and J 4 bases; nucleotides not matched to a gene: 5. For the CDR3, the DNA is TGCAGTGCTAGATGGACAGGGGCGACCTATGGCTACACCTTC. Amino acid sequence: CSARWTGATYGYTF.

J is TRBJ2-5 and V is TRBV7-4; D is undetermined. The CDR3 has 13 amino acids. Germline V gives CDR1 SGHVT, CDR2 SQSDAQ. Between the trimmed V and J ends, which lost 3 bases and 4 bases, there was a span of 9 bases. The CDR3 spells CASSFGLGETQYF. The CDR3 region has the DNA TGTGCCAGCAGCTTTGGATTGGGAGAGACCCAGTACTTC.

This clonotype was seen many times. The J gene is TRBJ1-1, the V gene TRBV10-3; D gene uncertain. The CDR3 is 15 residues long. CDR1 and CDR2 (germline): ENHRY, SYGVKD. V dropped 11 bases and J dropped 0 bases, with 19 bases sitting between them. CDR3 nucleotide sequence: TGTGCCGCCAGCCTTTCCCAGGCCATGAACACTGAAGCTTTCTTT. Encoded protein: CAASLSQAMNTEAFF.

This sequence joins TRBV20-1 and TRBJ1-2, with D possibly being TRBD1 (5 bases). V shed 3 bases and J shed 5 bases, with 10 bases lying between them. CDR1 is DFQATT, CDR2 SNEGSKA, per germline (reference sequence). The CDR3 totals 12 residues. The CDR3 region is CSAREGIYGYTF. The CDR3, as DNA: TGCAGTGCTAGGGAGGGGATTTATGGCTACACCTTC.

This chain connects TRBV15 to TRBJ1-6; D possibly corresponds to TRBD1 (5 bases). The CDR3 runs to 20 residues. V was cut by 0 bases and J by 0 bases, with 18 bases left in between. Germline-derived CDR1 and CDR2 are LNHNV and YYDKDF (reference sequence). The CDR3 DNA follows: TGTGCCACCAGCAGAGATGAAGGGGCGGCGGGATTCTCCTATAATTCACCCCTCCACTTT. Translated, it gives CATSRDEGAAGFSYNSPLHF.

The chain employs TRBV20-1 and TRBJ2-7; TRBD2 aligns across 7 bases. V gave up 6 bases and J gave up 6 bases; unmatched junction bases: 5. Germline loops: CDR1 DFQATT, CDR2 SNEGSKA (reference sequence). The CDR3 sequence is 11 residues long. CDR3 protein: CSAAGVGEQYF. The CDR3 nucleotides read TGCAGTGCCGCGGGAGTCGGCGAGCAGTACTTC.

The sample holds a few counts of this clonotype. This chain connects TRBV13 to TRBJ2-7; TRBD2 agrees at 8 bases. The J segment lost 6 bases and the V segment lost 5 bases, leaving 6 bases of the junction unmatched. The CDR3 sequence is 13 residues long. CDR1 and CDR2 from the germline V gene are PRHDT and FYEKMQ (reference sequence). The CDR3 reads CASSPSGRGEQYF. CDR3 in DNA: TGTGCCAGCAGCCCAAGCGGGAGAGGCGAGCAGTACTTC.

This clonotype was recorded a few times. The gene calls are TRBV12-3 or TRBV12-4 and TRBJ2-2; the D is unclear. CDR3 length: 15 residues. The V and J ends lost 2 bases and 1 base respectively, with 8 bases between them. In DNA form, the CDR3 reads TGTGCCAGCAGTTTAAGGGTGAGGAACACCGGGGAGCTGTTTTTT. Protein: CASSLRVRNTGELFF.